This is a list of T cell receptor beta chains from one sample in a study of radiotherapy plus CTLA-4 blockade in lung cancer. Data came from immunoSEQ multiplex PCR; TCRdb stores just in-frame clones and leaves some out. Of about 47,000 clones detected, 65% to 85% appear once; the ten largest clones hold approximately 8.3%. The specimen comprised peripheral blood, sampled from a patient treated with radiotherapy plus ipilimumab. The source is a human donor with non-small cell lung cancer who had stable disease on radiotherapy plus ipilimumab. The CDR3 runs from the conserved cysteine through the conserved F or W. The D gene is left open where the match is weak. Clone size appears in some rows only: once, few, many, or a class for an expanded clone.

v_call	clone_size	j_call	d_call	cdr3_nt	cdr3_aa
TRBV6-5	-	TRBJ1-1	-	TGTGCCAGCAGGCGTCGACAGGCCCAAAAAGGAGCTTTCTTT	CASRRRQAQKGAFF
TRBV27	-	TRBJ2-3	TRBD1	TGTGCCAGCGGGACAGGGGGCGGGAATACGCAGTATTTT	CASGTGGGNTQYF
TRBV9	-	TRBJ2-1	TRBD2	TGTGCCAGCAGCCGATACGATAAGGCTAGCGGTTACAATGAGCAGTTCTTC	CASSRYDKASGYNEQFF
TRBV10-3	-	TRBJ1-1	-	TGTGCCATCACCGGGGGCGCGAACACTGAAGCTTTCTTT	CAITGGANTEAFF
TRBV7-6	once	TRBJ1-2	-	TGTGCCAGCAGCTTAGCGGGCGACGGGGTGGTTGGCTACACCTTC	CASSLAGDGVVGYTF
TRBV28	-	TRBJ1-2	-	TGTGCCAGCAGCGTCCTGGGGTTAGGCTATGGCTACACCTTC	CASSVLGLGYGYTF
TRBV5-1	-	TRBJ2-2	TRBD1	TGCGCCAGCACCCTACAGGGGGTGAACACCGGGGAGCTGTTTTTT	CASTLQGVNTGELFF
TRBV5-4	-	TRBJ1-4	TRBD1	TGTGCCAGCAGCCGACGAGGACAGGGGGTTGGTAATGAAAAACTGTTTTTT	CASSRRGQGVGNEKLFF
TRBV11-3	-	TRBJ2-5	TRBD2	TGTGCCAGCAGCATTAGCGGGGGAATAGAGACCCAGTACTTC	CASSISGGIETQYF
TRBV7-2	-	TRBJ2-3	-	TGTGCCAGCAGCTTAACAGATACGCAGTATTTT	CASSLTDTQYF
TRBV5-1	few	TRBJ1-2	-	TGCGCCAGCAGCTTCCGTGCTGGCTACACCTTC	CASSFRAGYTF
TRBV27	-	TRBJ2-3	-	TGTGCCAGCACCTCCCGCCAAATTGGGATCGCAGATACGCAGTATTTT	CASTSRQIGIADTQYF
TRBV19	-	TRBJ2-2	TRBD2	TGTGCCAGTAGTATAGATCCTAGCGGGGGAAACACCGGGGAGCTGTTTTTT	CASSIDPSGGNTGELFF
TRBV27	-	TRBJ1-6	-	TGTGCCAGCAGTTTATCGAGGTTACAGGCAGGGAATTCACCCCTCCACTTT	CASSLSRLQAGNSPLHF
TRBV7-8	-	TRBJ1-1	TRBD1	TGTGCCAGCAACCCGAAGGGGGCTCAGTTTACTGAAGCTTTCTTT	CASNPKGAQFTEAFF
TRBV10-3	-	TRBJ2-1	TRBD1	TGTGCCATCAGTGGGGACAGGGGTGTGTTCTTC	CAISGDRGVFF
TRBV2	-	TRBJ2-6	-	TGTGCCAGCAAGGACCGGATAGGGCTCTCTGGGGCCAACGTCCTGACTTTC	CASKDRIGLSGANVLTF
TRBV27	-	TRBJ1-2	-	TGTGCCAGCAGTTTATCAGAGAACTATGGCTACACCTTC	CASSLSENYGYTF
TRBV6-1	-	TRBJ1-2	-	TGTGCCAGCAGCCTCGACATTGTTAAGGGCTACACCTTC	CASSLDIVKGYTF
TRBV28	-	TRBJ2-5	-	TGTGCCAGCAGAACCACAGCGCAAGAGACCCAGTACTTC	CASRTTAQETQYF
TRBV5-1	few	TRBJ2-7	-	TGCGCCAGCAGCTTGGTACTACAGGGCTACGAGCAGTACTTC	CASSLVLQGYEQYF
TRBV19	-	TRBJ2-3	TRBD2	TGTGCCAGTAGATTCGGGGGGGGCCCGTCAGATACGCAGTATTTT	CASRFGGGPSDTQYF
TRBV27	-	TRBJ1-1	TRBD1	TGTGCCAGCAGTTTAGATCAGGGACAGCCCCTGGAAGCTTTCTTT	CASSLDQGQPLEAFF
TRBV30	-	TRBJ1-4	-	TGTGCCTGGAGTGCCTCCCGGGTCAGGACTAATGAAAAACTGTTTTTT	CAWSASRVRTNEKLFF
TRBV13	once	TRBJ2-3	TRBD2	TGTGCCAGCAGCCCCCTTAGCGGGGGGAGCACAGATACGCAGTATTTT	CASSPLSGGSTDTQYF
TRBV19	-	TRBJ1-1	-	TGTGCCAGTAAGAGTGTAGGGTTGAACACTGAAGCTTTCTTT	CASKSVGLNTEAFF
TRBV6-4	few	TRBJ2-2	TRBD2	TGTGCCAGCAGCTCCTTTAGCGGGGGGAACTTTGAGGAGCTGTTTTTT	CASSSFSGGNFEELFF
TRBV5-4	-	TRBJ1-1	-	TGTGCCAGCAGCTATTGGTCGGGGGCTGGGACTGAAGCTTTCTTT	CASSYWSGAGTEAFF
TRBV7-2	-	TRBJ1-4	TRBD1	TGTGCCAGTGGACTCGTAGGGGGCGCGGGTGAAAAACTGTTTTTT	CASGLVGGAGEKLFF
TRBV12-5	few	TRBJ1-6	-	TGTGCTAGTGGTTTGGCAACCCTGGGCAGGGTGAGGGATTCACCCCTCCACTTT	CASGLATLGRVRDSPLHF
TRBV30	-	TRBJ1-6	TRBD1	TGTGCCTGGAGTGTAGTAAGGGGCAGGGGGCTAAGGAATTCACCCCTCCACTTT	CAWSVVRGRGLRNSPLHF
TRBV19	-	TRBJ2-7	TRBD1	TGTGCCAGTAGTGCCGGGACAGGGGTCCCCTACGAGCAGTACTTC	CASSAGTGVPYEQYF
TRBV28	-	TRBJ2-5	-	TGTGCCAGCAGTTTTGTCAGGATAGGGGAGACCCAGTACTTC	CASSFVRIGETQYF
TRBV11-1	-	TRBJ1-1	TRBD1	TGTGCCAGCAGCTTTCCCCGGACAGGGGGCCCGACTGAAGCTTTCTTT	CASSFPRTGGPTEAFF
TRBV5-1	once	TRBJ2-4	-	TGCGCCAGCAGCTTGTCGCAGGGGAGGAAAAACATTCAGTACTTC	CASSLSQGRKNIQYF
TRBV2	-	TRBJ1-5	-	TGTGCCAGCACTGGGGCCAAGATGAGCAATCAGCCCCAGCATTTT	CASTGAKMSNQPQHF
TRBV27	-	TRBJ1-6	TRBD1	TGTGCCAGCAGTCCCCGGACAGGCTTGAGCTCCTATAATTCACCCCTCCACTTT	CASSPRTGLSSYNSPLHF
TRBV15	-	TRBJ1-2	TRBD1	TGTGCCACCAGCAGAGACAGGGGGCTTGGCTACACCTTC	CATSRDRGLGYTF
TRBV6-6	-	TRBJ1-3	-	TGTGCCAGCAGGACAGACATCTCTGGAAACACCATATATTTT	CASRTDISGNTIYF
TRBV29-1	-	TRBJ2-1	TRBD2	TGCAGCGTTCGTACGACTAGCGGGTATTACAATGAGCAGTTCTTC	CSVRTTSGYYNEQFF
TRBV4-1	few	TRBJ1-1	-	TGCGCCAGCAGCCAAGACGAGGGGCGCGGAGCTTTCTTT	CASSQDEGRGAFF
TRBV6-1	-	TRBJ1-1	-	TGTGCCAGCAGTGATAAAGGCTTCGGACTTGAAGCTTTCTTT	CASSDKGFGLEAFF